Below are 23 T cell receptor beta chains sequenced from a single sample in a study of cytomegalovirus exposure and HLA in healthy donors. PCR employed 60 Vbeta and 13 Jbeta primers. Profiled with immunoSEQ multiplex PCR; TCRdb holds only in-frame clones, not every one. The sample has about 200,000 clones; roughly 70% are singletons. Sequencing was carried out using PBMCs. The origin of the receptors is a woman aged 25 to 39 in good health and CMV-seronegative.

This sequence joins TRBV7-2 and TRBJ2-1, with 7 bases matching TRBD1. CDR3 length: 13 amino acids. V lost 1 base and J lost 8; bases outside the gene matches: 2. The germline CDR1 and CDR2 sequences are SGHTA and FQGNSA. CDR3 sequence: CASSLEGGYEQFF. CDR3 sequence (DNA): TGTGCCAGCAGCTTAGAAGGGGGCTATGAGCAGTTCTTC.

J is TRBJ2-7 and V is TRBV7-9; D gene uncertain. This CDR3 spans 13 amino acids. The germline V and J ends were trimmed by 1 base and 6 bases, with 10 bases remaining between them. Germline assignment: CDR1 SEHNR and CDR2 FQNEAQ (reference sequence). Here the CDR3 reads CASSLDVGPEQYF. The CDR3 nucleotides are TGTGCCAGCAGCTTAGATGTGGGCCCCGAGCAGTACTTC.

The rearrangement uses TRBV18 and TRBJ1-4, with TRBD1 identical over 7 bases. The CDR3 runs 13 residues. CDR1 and CDR2 (germline): KGHSH, LQKENI. V gave up 1 base and J gave up 8 bases; unmatched junction bases: 1. The CDR3 bases are TGTGCCAGCTCACCACAGACAGGGGAAAAACTGTTTTTT. Translation: CASSPQTGEKLFF.

The chain carries TRBV11-2 and TRBJ1-6; D call uncertain. From germline, CDR1 is SGHAT and CDR2 FQNNGV. V was clipped by 7 bases and J by 4 bases, with 26 bases between them. CDR3 length: 19 residues. CDR3 nucleotides: TGTGCCAGCACCCTACTGGGAGGGCTTCTCTTGAATTATAATTCACCCCTCCACTTT. It yields the protein CASTLLGGLLLNYNSPLHF. The full variable domain, completed using reference TRBV11-2 and TRBJ1-6, is EAGVAQSPRYKIIEKRQSVAFWCNPISGHATLYWYQQILGQGPKLLIQFQNNGVVDDSQLPKDRFSAERLKGVDSTLKIQPAKLEDSAVYLCASTLLGGLLLNYNSPLHFGNGTRLTVT.

This CDR3 is CASSLAQSYGYTF. The CDR3 region has the DNA TGTGCCAGCAGCTTGGCACAGTCCTATGGCTACACCTTC. The gene calls are TRBV7-9 and TRBJ1-2; the D is unclear. CDR1 SEHNR and CDR2 FQNEAQ come from the germline V gene (reference sequence). This CDR3 has 13 residues. V was pared by 3 bases and J by 4 bases, with 9 bases between.

With respect to this clone: The junction and the germline gene differ at one end; a read error may be behind it. The J gene is TRBJ2-2, the V gene TRBV7-9; D is possibly TRBD1 (6 bases). This CDR3 comprises 16 residues. The germline gives CDR1 SEHNR, CDR2 FQNEAQ (reference sequence). CDR3 nucleotide sequence: TGTTCCAGCAGCCCTACTGGGGGCCCGAACACCGGGGAGCTGTTTTTT. It is translated as CSSSPTGGPNTGELFF.

The rearrangement links TRBV29-1 to TRBJ1-4, with unresolved D. This CDR3 is 13 amino acids long. The germline V gene encodes CDR1 SQVTM and CDR2 ANQGSEA. V lost 6 bases and J lost 8, with 16 bases in between. The CDR3 DNA follows: TGCAGCGTGGCCATGGCCGCCGGGGAAAAACTGTTTTTT. Protein sequence: CSVAMAAGEKLFF.

The chain employs TRBV2 and TRBJ2-2; D might be TRBD2 (5 bases). Germline assignment: CDR1 SNHLY and CDR2 FYNNEI. The ends were cut back, 4 bases at V and 0 bases at J, with 9 bases in the middle. CDR3 size: 15 residues. The CDR3, as DNA: TGTGCCAGCAGTGTTCGGGGAACGAACACCGGGGAGCTGTTTTTT. Translation: CASSVRGTNTGELFF.

This chain links TRBV4-2 with TRBJ2-7, with D possibly matching TRBD1 (5 bases). This CDR3 is 14 amino acids long. V was trimmed by 0 bases and J by 6 bases, leaving 12 bases between them. Germline loops: CDR1 LGHNA, CDR2 YNFKEQ. This CDR3 reads CASSQEGVGFEQYF. The CDR3 coding sequence is TGTGCCAGCAGCCAAGAAGGGGTGGGGTTCGAGCAGTACTTC.

This clone appeared a few times. This chain links TRBV9 with TRBJ1-1; weak D call: TRBD1 (6 bases). V lost 0 bases and J lost 8, with 8 bases in between. The germline V gene encodes CDR1 SGDLS and CDR2 YYNGEE. The CDR3 totals 12 residues. The CDR3 DNA reads as TGTGCCAGCAGCGTAGGACAGGAGGAAGCTTTCTTT. This sequence encodes CASSVGQEEAFF.

In this sample, this clone turned up a few times. The J gene is TRBJ2-3, the V gene TRBV18, with TRBD2 matching over 7 bases. Germline loops: CDR1 KGHSH, CDR2 LQKENI. This CDR3 has 13 amino acids. The J segment lost 3 bases and the V segment lost 9 bases, leaving 6 bases of the junction unmatched. The CDR3 here is CASLRELTDTQYF. CDR3 coding DNA: TGTGCCAGTTTGCGGGAGTTAACAGATACGCAGTATTTT.

The rearrangement links TRBV29-1 to TRBJ2-4; no reliable D call. The CDR3 has 13 residues. Germline V gene lookup returns CDR1 SQVTM and CDR2 ANQGSEA. Trimming left V 5 bases short and J 0 bases short, with 8 bases between. CDR3 coding DNA: TGCAGCGTTTACAGCTTAGCCAAAAACATTCAGTACTTC. It yields the protein CSVYSLAKNIQYF.

The chain uses TRBV6-4 and TRBJ2-2; perhaps TRBD2 as D (6 bases). With 3 bases removed from V and 0 bases from J, the gap between germline ends came to 8 bases. CDR3 length: 15 residues. Germline V lookup: CDR1 MRHNA, CDR2 SNTAGT. This CDR3 is CASSEGGTNTGELFF. The CDR3 bases are TGTGCCAGCAGTGAGGGGGGAACGAACACCGGGGAGCTGTTTTTT.

V and J are TRBV18 and TRBJ2-1, with D perhaps matching TRBD2 (5 bases). The germline V and J ends were trimmed by 5 bases and 0 bases, with 11 bases remaining between them. Looked up from germline, CDR1 is KGHSH and CDR2 is LQKENI. The CDR3 spans 15 residues. This chain's CDR3 is CASSEKGSSYNEQFF. In nucleotides, the CDR3 is TGTGCCAGCTCAGAAAAAGGGAGCTCCTACAATGAGCAGTTCTTC.

The CDR3 DNA sequence: TGTGCCAGCTCAGTCAGCGCAACTAATGAAAAACTGTTTTTT. It yields the protein CASSVSATNEKLFF. The V and J genes are TRBV18 and TRBJ1-4; unclear D gene. The length of the CDR3 is 14 residues. Trimming removed 5 bases from V and 0 bases from J, with 7 bases in between. Germline V CDR1 and CDR2: KGHSH, LQKENI.

This chain links TRBV7-3 with TRBJ2-1, with D tentatively TRBD1 (5 bases). V gave up 2 bases and J gave up 10 bases, with 18 bases separating them. Germline V gene lookup returns CDR1 SGHTA and CDR2 FQGTGA. The CDR3 sequence is 15 residues long. Written as DNA, the CDR3 is TGTGCCAGCAGCTTAGAAGGGGTGGGTTACCGGGAGCAGTTCTTC. As protein: CASSLEGVGYREQFF. Based on the CDR3 plus reference TRBV7-3 and TRBJ2-1, the full variable domain is GAGVSQTPSNKVTEKGKYVELRCDPISGHTALYWYRQSLGQGPEFLIYFQGTGAADDSGLPNDRFFAVRPEGSVSTLKIQRTERGDSAVYLCASSLEGVGYREQFFGPGTRLTVL.

The V and J genes are TRBV6-5 and TRBJ2-3; no clear D. V was trimmed by 2 bases and J by 4 bases, leaving 4 bases between them. CDR1 is MNHEY and CDR2 is SVGAGI in the germline V gene. The length of the CDR3 is 12 residues. The CDR3 DNA follows: TGTGCCAGCAGTTACACTCCAGATACGCAGTATTTT. Amino acid sequence: CASSYTPDTQYF.

The V call is TRBV7-2, the J call TRBJ2-5; D might be TRBD1 (6 bases). The J call could be wrong; TRBJ2-7 is a better fit for the DNA end. Germline assignment: CDR1 SGHTA and CDR2 FQGNSA. The CDR3 runs 13 residues. CDR3 DNA sequence: TGTGCCAGCCTGGACAGATTCCCCTACGAGCAGTACTTC. Amino acids: CASLDRFPYEQYF.

This clone occurred a few times. V usage is TRBV30 and J usage is TRBJ2-7; weak D call: TRBD2 (6 bases). V was trimmed by 0 bases and J by 3 bases, leaving 9 bases between them. The germline V gene has CDR1 GTSNPN and CDR2 SVGIG (reference sequence). The length of the CDR3 is 13 residues. CDR3 sequence (DNA): TGTGCCTGGAGTGTACGGGGGAACTACGAGCAGTACTTC. This sequence encodes CAWSVRGNYEQYF.

V and J are TRBV6-1 and TRBJ2-7, with 9 positions matching TRBD1. Trimming cost V 0 bases and J 2 bases; bases outside gene matches: 8. The CDR3 extends over 17 amino acids. Germline V gene lookup returns CDR1 MNHNS and CDR2 SASEGT. CDR3 nucleotides: TGTGCCAGCAGTGAAGCGCTTCCGGGACAGGGAGCCTACGAGCAGTACTTC. This translates into CASSEALPGQGAYEQYF.

The genes are TRBV5-1 and TRBJ2-2; weak D call: TRBD2 (6 bases). Germline values: CDR1 SGHRS, CDR2 YFSETQ. Trimming removed 4 bases at V and 5 bases at J, with 12 bases between. CDR3 length: 14 residues. The CDR3 reads CASSPGLYTGELFF. The CDR3 coding sequence is TGCGCCAGCAGCCCGGGACTTTATACCGGGGAGCTGTTTTTT.

This chain links TRBV10-2 with TRBJ1-2; TRBD1 agrees at 7 bases. Germline V gene data show CDR1 as WSHSY and CDR2 as SAAADI. The junction had 0 bases not matched to a gene; V was cut back by 5 bases and J by 3 bases. There are 12 residues in the CDR3. The CDR3 protein is CASSQGDYGYTF. CDR3 DNA sequence: TGCGCCAGCAGTCAGGGGGACTATGGCTACACCTTC.

This clone was seen a few times. This chain connects TRBV7-9 to TRBJ2-3; D is perhaps TRBD2 (5 bases). This CDR3 comprises 12 residues. Germline CDR1 SEHNR, CDR2 FQNEAQ (reference sequence). V shed 1 base and J shed 11 bases, with 10 bases lying between them. The CDR3 coding sequence is TGTGCCAGCAGCTTAGGGTCCCGGGAGCAGTATTTT. It codes for CASSLGSREQYF.